This is a list of T cell receptor beta chains from one sample in a study of blood T cell repertoires in COVID-19. The table came from immunoSEQ multiplex PCR; TCRdb's copy has only in-frame clones and leaves some out. This repertoire shows under 50,000 clones, approximately 88% found once; its top ten account for roughly 1.4%. The sequenced sample was peripheral blood. The receptors originated from a woman in her thirties or forties with acute or convalescent COVID-19. Both conserved end residues are part of each CDR3.

V: TRBV7-8
J: TRBJ1-1
CDR3: CASSLARQFPNTEAFF

V: TRBV5-1
J: TRBJ1-1
CDR3: CASSLEGRVNTEAFF

V: TRBV30
J: TRBJ1-2
CDR3: CAWNLPTLNYGYTF

V: TRBV6-6
J: TRBJ2-2
CDR3: CASSRGTSGGTGAGELFF

V: TRBV28
J: TRBJ2-3
CDR3: CASSLSPLRGAIASGEITDTQYF

V: TRBV6-6
J: TRBJ1-4
CDR3: CASRLLGTGYEKLFF

V: TRBV19
J: TRBJ1-5
CDR3: CASSMRAEGGHQPQHF

V: TRBV7-9
J: TRBJ1-4
CDR3: CASGGVPNEKLFF

V: TRBV6-2/TRBV6-3
J: TRBJ1-4
CDR3: CASSSTGQENEKLFF

V: TRBV4-1
J: TRBJ1-5
CDR3: CASSLIPSTENSNQPQHF

V: TRBV2
J: TRBJ1-1
CDR3: CASSEQRRPEAFF

V: TRBV6-5
J: TRBJ2-7
CDR3: CASNPAETGSPTRYF

V: TRBV28
J: TRBJ2-1
CDR3: CASSSLSGGSYNEQFF

V: TRBV18
J: TRBJ1-5
CDR3: CASSGGHSNQPQHF

V: TRBV27
J: TRBJ1-5
CDR3: CASRGYEGPNQPQHF

V: TRBV11-2
J: TRBJ1-3
CDR3: CASRGGRSAGNTIYF

V: TRBV7-3
J: TRBJ2-5
CDR3: CASSSQGQGLETQYF

V: TRBV28
J: TRBJ2-2
CDR3: CASSLLAELNTGELFF

V: TRBV7-2
J: TRBJ1-5
CDR3: CASSLVMGAPNQPQHF

V: TRBV5-1
J: TRBJ2-1
CDR3: CASSSYRGHSNEQFF

V: TRBV7-3
J: TRBJ2-7
CDR3: CASSPGTGKGEQYF

V: TRBV7-6
J: TRBJ2-6
CDR3: CASSLAGAQRASGANVLTF

V: TRBV5-4
J: TRBJ2-3
CDR3: CASSPRSSTDTQYF

V: TRBV9
J: TRBJ2-7
CDR3: CASSVASGRLYEQYF

V: TRBV21-1
J: TRBJ1-5
CDR3: CASSKGWTGGDSNQPQHF

V: TRBV28
J: TRBJ1-6
CDR3: CASSPAGVELRSPLHF

V: TRBV30
J: TRBJ2-1
CDR3: CAWSPSVGGWNEQFF

V: TRBV5-1
J: TRBJ1-4
CDR3: CASSSRTGEGEKLFF

V: TRBV7-3
J: TRBJ2-3
CDR3: CASSLQKLDRAGTDTQYF

V: TRBV7-8
J: TRBJ1-1
CDR3: CASSWGQGVGFGEAFF

V: TRBV5-8
J: TRBJ2-1
CDR3: CASQLGEAGGRQFF